Listed below are T cell receptor beta chains from one sample, sequenced in a study of T cells in Graves' hyperthyroidism and ophthalmopathy. TCRdb recomputed calls from the multiplex PCR reads with MiXCR, one row per CDR3 protein. The table lists 340,000 or so distinct CDR3 sequences, 16% of them singletons. The sequenced sample was blood. Receptors originate from a man aged 30 to 39 with Graves' hyperthyroidism. Each CDR3 is given with its conserved first and last residue. Fields, in order: J gene, clone size, V gene, D gene, CDR3 protein, CDR3 DNA. The D gene is left open where the match is weak. Clone size is not always given. Where it is, it says once, few, many or a class for expanded clones.

>TRBJ2-1|few|TRBV11-2|.
CASSQAPSKSSYNEQFF
TGCGCCAGCAGCCAAGCCCCGAGCAAGAGCTCCTACAATGAGCAGTTCTTC
>TRBJ2-7|few|TRBV18|.
CASSPLSRADSYEQYF
TGTGCCAGCTCACCCCTCTCCCGTGCAGACTCCTACGAGCAGTACTTC
>TRBJ1-1|many|TRBV7-3|.
CASSLTRGATEAFF
TGTGCCAGCAGCTTAACACGCGGGGCCACTGAAGCTTTCTTT
>TRBJ2-2|.|TRBV2|.
CASSERAGWATGELFF
TGTGCCAGCAGTGAGAGAGCAGGGTGGGCCACCGGGGAGCTGTTTTTT
>TRBJ2-7|few|TRBV3-1|.
CASSQEGRRHEQYF
TGTGCCAGCAGCCAAGAAGGCCGGCGCCACGAGCAGTACTTC
>TRBJ1-5|few|TRBV12-3/TRBV12-4|.
CASSLLAQPQHF
TGTGCCAGCAGTTTACTCGCTCAGCCCCAGCATTTT
>TRBJ2-1|.|TRBV6-6|TRBD1
CASSYGTGEEQFF
TGTGCCAGCAGTTACGGGACAGGGGAGGAGCAGTTCTTC
>TRBJ2-7|many|TRBV4-1|.
CASSPGPGVEQYF
TGCGCCAGCAGCCCCGGGCCGGGGGTCGAGCAGTACTTC
>TRBJ2-1|many|TRBV11-3|.
CASSLLGGDYRSYNEQFF
TGTGCCAGCAGCTTACTTGGCGGTGATTACCGCTCCTACAATGAGCAGTTCTTC
>TRBJ2-1|.|TRBV27|.
CASSLLQGYNEQLF
TGTGCCAGCAGTCTACTCCAGGGCTACAATGAGCAGCTCTTC
>TRBJ2-3|.|TRBV2|.
CASSPGRLRPDTQYF
TGTGCCAGCAGTCCCGGACGTCTCCGCCCAGATACGCAGTATTTT
>TRBJ2-3|many|TRBV20-1|.
CSAPLLDTQYF
TGCAGTGCTCCCCTTTTGGATACGCAGTATTTT
>TRBJ2-1|.|TRBV7-9|.
CASSYPNRGEQFF
TGTGCCAGCAGCTATCCAAATAGAGGCGAGCAGTTCTTC
>TRBJ1-4|many|TRBV11-2|.
CASSLVEGSEKLFF
TGTGCCAGCAGCTTAGTGGAGGGCAGCGAAAAACTGTTTTTT
>TRBJ2-1|.|TRBV12-3/TRBV12-4|.
CASSRLGNEQFF
TGTGCCAGCAGCCGGCTAGGCAATGAGCAGTTCTTC
>TRBJ2-1|many|TRBV7-2|.
CASCPRSAITYNEQFF
TGTGCCAGTTGCCCTCGGAGTGCGATAACCTACAATGAGCAGTTCTTC
>TRBJ1-1|.|TRBV6-1|.
CASSEVGYTEAFF
TGTGCCAGCAGTGAAGTCGGGTACACTGAAGCTTTCTTT
>TRBJ1-1|.|TRBV20-1|TRBD1
CSARRDSRTEAFF
TGCAGTGCTAGACGGGACAGCCGGACTGAAGCTTTCTTT
>TRBJ1-1|many|TRBV7-9|.
CASATGGGTEAFF
TGTGCCAGCGCTACCGGGGGGGGCACTGAAGCTTTCTTT
>TRBJ1-2|few|TRBV30|.
CAWSLGVWGYTF
TGTGCCTGGAGTCTGGGGGTGTGGGGCTACACCTTC
>TRBJ1-3|many|TRBV30|.
CALGGAGNTIYF
TGTGCCTTAGGGGGGGCTGGAAACACCATATATTTT
>TRBJ1-6|few|TRBV30|.
CAWNQGFEISPLHF
TGTGCCTGGAACCAGGGATTTGAGATTTCACCCCTCCACTTT
>TRBJ1-2|.|TRBV28|.
CASSFGGRNYGYTF
TGTGCCAGCAGTTTTGGGGGGCGAAACTATGGCTACACCTTC
>TRBJ2-1|many|TRBV3-1|TRBD1
CASSPRGQSYNEQFF
TGTGCCAGCAGCCCAAGGGGGCAATCCTACAATGAGCAGTTCTTC
>TRBJ2-7|many|TRBV10-2|.
CASTGQTSYEQYF
TGCGCCAGCACCGGACAGACCTCCTACGAGCAGTACTTC
>TRBJ2-3|many|TRBV7-9|TRBD2
CASSFSGRAADTQYF
TGTGCCAGCAGCTTCAGCGGGAGGGCCGCAGATACGCAGTATTTT
>TRBJ1-4|.|TRBV7-8|.
CASSSTHRGGLGENLFF
TGTGCCAGCAGCTCGACCCATCGGGGGGGGCTTGGAGAAAATCTGTTTTTT
>TRBJ1-2|few|TRBV2|.
CASSEEGNYGYTF
TGTGCCAGCAGTGAGGAGGGGAACTATGGCTACACCTTC
>TRBJ2-1|many|TRBV5-1|.
CASNRDGHYNEQFF
TGCGCCAGTAACCGGGACGGACATTACAATGAGCAGTTCTTC
>TRBJ2-3|.|TRBV5-4|.
CASSLSAITDTQYF
TGTGCCAGCAGCTTATCAGCGATCACAGATACGCAGTATTTT
>TRBJ1-6|many|TRBV28|TRBD1
CASSSRRTGGGSPLHF
TGTGCCAGCAGTTCCCGTAGGACAGGGGGCGGTTCACCCCTCCACTTT
>TRBJ2-1|few|TRBV2|.
CASSVSGPLNEQFF
TGTGCCAGCAGCGTGTCCGGCCCACTCAATGAGCAGTTCTTC
>TRBJ1-1|many|TRBV10-3|.
CAISAAGRGTEAFF
TGTGCCATCAGTGCGGCGGGGCGGGGGACTGAAGCTTTCTTT
>TRBJ2-2|many|TRBV4-1|.
CASSRGHGTGELFF
TGCGCCAGCAGCCGTGGACACGGAACCGGGGAGCTGTTTTTT
>TRBJ2-7|many|TRBV2|.
CASRGGLSYEQYF
TGTGCCAGCAGAGGGGGACTGTCGTACGAGCAGTACTTC
>TRBJ1-1|many|TRBV11-3|TRBD1
CASSLDRQGIFSAFF
TGTGCCAGCAGCTTAGATCGACAGGGGATTTTTTCGGCTTTCTTT
>TRBJ1-1|few|TRBV19|.
CASSIRGPGVTEAFF
TGTGCCAGTAGTATTCGCGGGCCCGGGGTCACTGAAGCTTTCTTT
>TRBJ2-3|many|TRBV11-2|.
CASSLDSAGPADTQYF
TGTGCCAGCAGCTTAGACTCGGCAGGGCCCGCAGATACGCAGTATTTT
>TRBJ1-1|many|TRBV12-3/TRBV12-4|.
CASRREGLTEAFF
TGTGCCAGCAGGAGAGAAGGCTTGACTGAAGCTTTCTTT
>TRBJ2-3|many|TRBV12-3/TRBV12-4|.
CASSSLDLDTQYF
TGTGCCAGCAGTTCTCTCGACTTAGATACGCAGTATTTT
>TRBJ2-3|few|TRBV2|TRBD1
CATRDRITTQYF
TGTGCCACACGGGACAGAATCACGACGCAGTATTTT
>TRBJ2-7|few|TRBV7-3|TRBD2
CASSLQPAGVPYEQYF
TGTGCCAGCAGCTTACAACCAGCGGGAGTTCCCTACGAGCAGTACTTC
>TRBJ2-5|.|TRBV19|TRBD2
CASSTPGGRAGGGETQYF
TGTGCCAGTAGTACTCCCGGGGGGCGAGCGGGAGGAGGGGAGACCCAGTACTTC
>TRBJ1-5|.|TRBV28|.
CASGRGDNQPQHF
TGTGCCAGCGGTAGGGGCGACAATCAGCCCCAGCATTTT
>TRBJ2-4|many|TRBV28|.
CASSKIGDLAKNIQYF
TGTGCCAGCAGTAAGATCGGGGACCTAGCCAAAAACATTCAGTACTTC
>TRBJ2-1|many|TRBV28|.
CASSSSNRDNEQFF
TGTGCCAGCAGTTCCTCCAACCGCGACAATGAGCAGTTCTTC
>TRBJ2-7|.|TRBV5-1|TRBD1
CASSLLQGRFDEQYF
TGCGCCAGCAGCTTGTTACAGGGGCGGTTCGACGAGCAGTACTTC
>TRBJ2-1|few|TRBV5-1|TRBD2
CASTYQGLASEQFF
TGCGCCAGCACGTACCAGGGACTAGCATCCGAGCAGTTCTTC